The 14 T cell receptor beta chains below come from one sample, sequenced in a study of CD8 T cells in Susac syndrome. Reverse transcription of roughly 0.5 to 1 ug RNA was performed with random hexamers. TCRdb ran MiXCR on the immunoSEQ multiplex PCR reads and lists one entry per CDR3 protein. The table lists fewer than 140,000 distinct CDR3 sequences, approximately 93% of them singletons. The sample comprised CD8+ T cells from PBMCs. The receptor set was obtained from a human donor with Susac syndrome.

The chain is built from TRBV29-1 and TRBJ1-2; D not certain. The CDR3 extends over 14 amino acids. The V gene's germline CDR1 is SQVTM and CDR2 ANQGSEA. Trimming took 1 base from V and 5 from J, leaving 14 bases between them. The CDR3 DNA reads TGCAGCGTTGAAGGAAGGGCAGGTGTTTATGGCTACACCTTC. Amino acids: CSVEGRAGVYGYTF.

This chain joins TRBV4-2 and TRBJ2-3; possible D gene TRBD2, 5 bases. V shed 0 bases and J shed 6 bases, with 16 bases lying between them. Germline lookup yields CDR1 LGHNA and CDR2 YNFKEQ. There are 16 residues in the CDR3. CDR3 residues: CASSQDLGRPGDTQYF. CDR3 DNA: TGTGCCAGCAGCCAAGATCTCGGTAGACCGGGGGATACGCAGTATTTT.

The chain has TRBV6-5 and TRBJ1-1, with D hard to call. This CDR3 comprises 16 residues. CDR1 MNHEY and CDR2 SVGAGI come from the germline V gene. Trimming left V 2 bases short and J 1 base short, with 14 bases between. The CDR3 sequence is CASSYERAAENTEAFF. CDR3 sequence (DNA): TGTGCCAGCAGTTACGAGCGGGCGGCTGAGAACACTGAAGCTTTCTTT.

This chain links TRBV29-1 with TRBJ2-1, with TRBD2 matching over 8 bases. Germline CDR1 and CDR2: SQVTM and ANQGSEA. The CDR3 is 14 residues long. Unmatched junction bases numbered 11, after V lost 8 bases and J lost 5 bases. In DNA, the CDR3 is TGCAGCCTTAAATCCGGACTAGCCCACAATGAGCAGTTCTTC. This gives the protein CSLKSGLAHNEQFF.

The chain recombines TRBV6-2 or TRBV6-3 with TRBJ2-5; 11 bases map to TRBD1. After removal of 4 bases from V and 5 bases from J, the junction contained 6 bases not matched to a gene. This CDR3 is built from 15 residues. Germline-derived CDR1 and CDR2 are MNHEY and SVGEGT. The CDR3 is CASSSLDRGPETQYF. The CDR3 nucleotides read TGTGCCAGCAGTTCCTTGGACAGGGGGCCGGAGACCCAGTACTTC.

V gene TRBV15 combines with J gene TRBJ2-7, with 9 bases identical to TRBD2. V lost 3 bases and J lost 3; bases outside the gene matches: 6. The CDR3 has 15 residues. CDR1 LNHNV and CDR2 YYDKDF come from the germline V gene (reference sequence). Here the CDR3 DNA reads TGTGCCACCAGCAGGGCGGTTAGCGGGGGCTACGAGCAGTACTTC. Translation: CATSRAVSGGYEQYF.

This clonotype was seen a handful of times. This chain connects TRBV7-6 to TRBJ2-1, with D tentatively TRBD2 (6 bases). The CDR3 loop spans 15 amino acids. CDR1 and CDR2 (germline): SGHVS, FNYEAQ. Trimming pared 0 bases from V and 2 bases from J, leaving 8 bases between. CDR3 sequence (DNA): TGTGCCAGCAGCTTAGCGGGCGGGGCCTACAATGAGCAGTTCTTC. Encoded protein: CASSLAGGAYNEQFF.

The gene calls are TRBV9 and TRBJ2-6; the D gene is possibly TRBD1 (6 bases). Trimming left V 6 bases short and J 0 bases short, with 7 bases between. The CDR3 is 14 amino acids. Germline CDR1 and CDR2: SGDLS and YYNGEE. CDR3 sequence: CASTRGSGANVLTF. Here the CDR3 DNA reads TGTGCCAGCACCAGGGGCTCTGGGGCCAACGTCCTGACTTTC.

This clonotype has more than one count but fewer than ten. The chain joins TRBV9 to TRBJ2-5, with a possible D match to TRBD2 (6 bases). The CDR3 covers 16 residues. Germline values: CDR1 SGDLS, CDR2 YYNGEE. Trimming removed 0 bases from V and 2 bases from J, with 14 bases in between. The CDR3 reads CASSVGNGGGQETQYF. CDR3 DNA sequence: TGTGCCAGCAGCGTAGGCAACGGGGGAGGTCAAGAGACCCAGTACTTC.

This clonotype was seen just once. The rearrangement joins TRBV24-1 to TRBJ2-3; 10 bases fit TRBD2. The CDR3 is made up of 15 amino acids. The V segment lost 4 bases and the J segment 6 bases; nucleotides outside the gene matches: 6. Germline values: CDR1 KGHDR, CDR2 SFDVKD. The CDR3 protein is CATSEGTSDWDTQYF. CDR3 bases: TGTGCCACCAGTGAGGGGACTAGCGATTGGGATACGCAGTATTTT.

The CDR3 protein is CASRTRGADTQYF. Written as DNA, the CDR3 is TGTGCCAGCAGAACACGGGGGGCAGATACGCAGTATTTT. This chain connects TRBV7-2 to TRBJ2-3; TRBD2 aligns across 7 bases. Trimming at V came to 6 bases and at J to 4 bases, leaving 4 bases not matched to a gene. CDR3 size: 13 residues. The germline CDR1 and CDR2 sequences are SGHTA and FQGNSA. Together with reference TRBV7-2 and TRBJ2-3, the CDR3 gives the full variable domain: GAGVSQSPSNKVTEKGKDVELRCDPISGHTALYWYRQSLGQGLEFLIYFQGNSAPDKSGLPSDRFSAERTGGSVSTLTIQRTQQEDSAVYLCASRTRGADTQYFGPGTRLTVL.

The V call is TRBV27, the J call TRBJ1-5; tentatively, D is TRBD1 (5 bases). Germline V CDR1 and CDR2: MNHEY, SMNVEV (reference sequence). The V end was cut by 3 bases, the J end by 2 bases, with 8 bases between. CDR3 length equals 14 residues. In nucleotides, the CDR3 is TGTGCCAGCAGTTTCCTAGGGGGCAATCAGCCCCAGCATTTT. Translated, it gives CASSFLGGNQPQHF.

The chain combines TRBV11-2 with TRBJ2-7; TRBD1 matches 10 bases. The V segment lost 5 bases and the J segment 3 bases; nucleotides outside the gene matches: 10. CDR3 length: 16 amino acids. Germline V gene lookup returns CDR1 SGHAT and CDR2 FQNNGV. CDR3 loop: CASSPVRGQGFYEQYF. The CDR3 region has the DNA TGTGCCAGCAGCCCAGTGCGGGGACAGGGGTTCTACGAGCAGTACTTC.

The chain recombines TRBV13 with TRBJ1-2; D might be TRBD1 (6 bases). V lost 0 bases to trimming and J lost 6 bases, with 20 bases between them. This CDR3 comprises 17 residues. Per germline, CDR1 PRHDT and CDR2 FYEKMQ (reference sequence). CDR3 in DNA: TGTGCCAGCAGCTTAGGACCTCGGGAGGGGGGCTTCGATGGCTACACCTTC. The encoded protein is CASSLGPREGGFDGYTF.